The next 12 T cell receptor beta chains were all read from a single sample in a study of beta chain features in type 1 diabetes (dated by TCRdb to the late 2010s). Overall study results and their limits: A moderate but significant shortening of TCRB CDR3 length was observed in type 1 diabetes patients in all four CD4+ subsets.

For these receptors, no antigen is known. The library was made by the immunoSEQ multiplex PCR assay. All of the isolated RNA was reverse transcribed with the High Capacity cDNA Reverse Transcription Kit, so expressed TCRB transcripts were sequenced. TCRdb provides this immuneACCESS table in a form limited to in-frame rearrangements. Some clones are lacking; in checked studies, under half of them reflect an unresolved V gene, and why the rest are absent is not known. The sample table shows about 170,000 clones, and approximately 8% are seen once. The ten largest clones capture 0.5% of the sample. Source material: central memory CD4+ T cells from blood. The origin of the receptors is a man aged 18 to 35 with type 1 diabetes.

About this clone itself: This specimen includes other DNA sequences encoding the same CDR3. The rearrangement joins TRBV6-5 to TRBJ2-5; tentative D call: TRBD1 (5 bases). The V end was cut by 8 bases, the J end by 2 bases, with 12 bases between. CDR3 size: 13 residues. Germline V gene sequence: CDR1 MNHEY, CDR2 SVGAGI. This CDR3 reads CASSRQSQETQYF. CDR3 coding DNA: TGTGCCAGCTCTCGACAGAGTCAAGAGACCCAGTACTTC.

The gene calls are TRBV2 and TRBJ2-5; D call uncertain. The V gene's germline CDR1 is SNHLY and CDR2 FYNNEI. Deletions cut 7 bases from V and 0 bases from J, with 6 bases between. The CDR3 runs to 12 residues. This CDR3 reads CASTEYQETQYF. CDR3 bases: TGTGCCAGCACCGAGTACCAAGAGACCCAGTACTTC.

This clone was detected a few times. The V call is TRBV5-4, the J call TRBJ2-7, with D tentatively TRBD1 (5 bases). Looked up from germline, CDR1 is SGHNT and CDR2 is YYREEE (reference sequence). V dropped 0 bases and J dropped 1 base, with 5 bases sitting between them. CDR3 length: 13 amino acids. CDR3 protein: CASSLDRSYEQYF. In nucleotides, the CDR3 is TGTGCCAGCAGCTTGGACAGGTCCTACGAGCAGTACTTC. Drawing the rest from reference TRBV5-4 and TRBJ2-7, the complete variable domain is ETGVTQSPTHLIKTRGQQVTLRCSSQSGHNTVSWYQQALGQGPQFIFQYYREEENGRGNFPPRFSGLQFPNYSSELNVNALELDDSALYLCASSLDRSYEQYFGPGTRLTVT.

This clone was observed a few times. The chain combines TRBV2 with TRBJ2-2; no definite D call. The V gene's germline CDR1 is SNHLY and CDR2 FYNNEI. The length of the CDR3 is 14 residues. Trimming shortened V by 7 bases and J by 0 bases, and 9 bases separated the two germline ends. CDR3 in amino acids: CASNPATNTGELFF. The CDR3 DNA follows: TGTGCCAGCAATCCAGCGACGAACACCGGGGAGCTGTTTTTT.

This clone was seen only a few times. The chain links TRBV28 to TRBJ1-2, with 9 nucleotides matching TRBD1. Germline V CDR1 and CDR2: MDHEN, SYDVKM. Unmatched junction bases numbered 12, after V lost 5 bases and J lost 8 bases. The CDR3 is 15 residues long. The CDR3 sequence: CASSLTRTGERGYTF. In DNA form, the CDR3 reads TGTGCCAGCAGTCTGACTCGGACAGGGGAGCGCGGCTACACCTTC.

The sample holds a few counts of this clone. V and J are TRBV29-1 and TRBJ1-5; a possible D gene is TRBD1 (5 bases). The germline CDR1 and CDR2 sequences are SQVTM and ANQGSEA. V was shortened by 4 bases and J by 3 bases, with 10 bases between the two germline ends. This CDR3 has 13 residues. In DNA form, the CDR3 reads TGCAGCGTTGTAGAACAGGTCAATCAGCCCCAGCATTTT. Amino acid sequence: CSVVEQVNQPQHF.

This clone turned up a few times. The J gene is TRBJ2-2, the V gene TRBV9, with D perhaps matching TRBD2 (6 bases). Germline V gene sequence: CDR1 SGDLS, CDR2 YYNGEE. The ends were cut back, 0 bases at V and 1 base at J, with 16 bases in the middle. The CDR3 is 18 residues long. The CDR3 DNA is TGTGCCAGCAGCGTAGGTTCGGTGGGTAGCGGGAACACCGGGGAGCTGTTTTTT. Residues: CASSVGSVGSGNTGELFF.

There are a few counts of this clone. The chain links TRBV10-3 to TRBJ2-7; unclear D gene. V shed 0 bases and J shed 4 bases, with 7 bases lying between them. The CDR3 contains 13 residues. CDR1 ENHRY and CDR2 SYGVKD come from the germline V gene. This CDR3 is CAISESNSYEQYF. In DNA form, the CDR3 reads TGTGCCATCAGTGAGTCTAACTCATACGAGCAGTACTTC.

This clone was observed a handful of times. The rearrangement joins TRBV5-6 to TRBJ1-2; 11 bases fit TRBD1. After removal of 4 bases from V and 2 bases from J, the junction contained 1 base not matched to a gene. The length of the CDR3 is 14 residues. Germline V CDR1 and CDR2: SGHDT, YYEEEE. DNA for the CDR3: TGTGCCAGCAGCCGGACAGGGGGCAACTATGGCTACACCTTC. This codes for CASSRTGGNYGYTF.

This clone was observed a few times. This chain connects TRBV5-6 to TRBJ2-3, with 10 bases identical to TRBD1. The CDR3 consists of 13 residues. Germline trimming cut 0 bases from V and 9 bases from J; bases unmatched to any gene: 1. In germline, CDR1 is SGHDT, CDR2 YYEEEE. The DNA of the CDR3 is TGTGCCAGCAGCTTGGGGGACAGGGGAACGCAGTATTTT. Translation: CASSLGDRGTQYF.

There are many counts of this clone. This chain links TRBV29-1 with TRBJ2-2, with D possibly TRBD2 on 5 matching bases. Trimming shortened V by 3 bases and J by 2 bases, and 16 bases separated the two germline ends. CDR1 is SQVTM, CDR2 ANQGSEA, per germline. The CDR3 sequence is 16 residues long. The CDR3 DNA is TGCAGCGTTGAGGGCCCGGCGGGCCTTAACACCGGGGAGCTGTTTTTT. Its translation: CSVEGPAGLNTGELFF.

There are a few counts of this clone. The chain has TRBV14 and TRBJ1-6, with 10 bases fitting TRBD1. The CDR3 has 16 residues. The J segment lost 10 bases and the V segment lost 1 base, leaving 7 bases of the junction unmatched. Per the germline V gene, CDR1 is SGHDN and CDR2 is FVKESK. The CDR3 sequence is CASSQVPGQGYSPLHF. CDR3 nucleotide sequence: TGTGCCAGCAGCCAAGTCCCGGGACAGGGGTACTCACCCCTCCACTTT.